A selection of T cell receptor beta chains follows, all from one sample in a study of cytomegalovirus exposure and HLA in healthy donors. Produced via immunoSEQ multiplex PCR; TCRdb's table is partial and in-frame only. There are 120,000 to 150,000 clones in the sample; 75% occur only once, and 2.5% to 4% lies in the top ten. Sequencing input: PBMCs. These receptors were obtained from a man aged 40-55 years in good health and CMV-seronegative. Each CDR3 is given with its conserved first and last residue. A D gene is named only where the DNA matches it firmly. Where a row states a size, it is once, few, many or the class of an expanded clone; other rows omit it.

>-|TRBJ1-1|-|TRBV5-6
TGTGCCAGCAGCCCCGCCAGGGGCGGGCGGAACACTGAAGCTTTCTTT
CASSPARGGRNTEAFF
>-|TRBJ2-1|-|TRBV7-2
TGTGCCAGCAGCCCAAGGAGGGGGGGCCTACGGAATGAGCAGTTCTTC
CASSPRRGGLRNEQFF
>-|TRBJ1-1|-|TRBV28
TGTGCCACCACGGACAGCTTGACTGAAGCTTTCTTT
CATTDSLTEAFF
>-|TRBJ1-2|-|TRBV11-2
TGTGCCAGCAGCTTAGGTTCCTCAGGTATCTATGGCTACACCTTC
CASSLGSSGIYGYTF
>-|TRBJ2-5|-|TRBV4-1
TGCGCCAGCAGCCAAGTTCTACAGGGACGGGAGACCCAGTACTTC
CASSQVLQGRETQYF
>-|TRBJ2-7|TRBD2|TRBV6-6
TGTGCCAGCAGTGGTAGCGGGGGACCGACCTACGAGCAGTACTTC
CASSGSGGPTYEQYF
>-|TRBJ1-4|-|TRBV18
TGTGCCAGCTCGCTGTACGGGGGGACTAATGAAAAACTGTTTTTT
CASSLYGGTNEKLFF
>-|TRBJ1-6|TRBD1|TRBV15
TGTGCCACCAGAGGGGGCAATTCACCCCTCCACTTT
CATRGGNSPLHF
>many|TRBJ1-5|-|TRBV6-4
TGTGCCAGCAGTGAATTTGCGGGTTATCAGCCCCAGCATTTT
CASSEFAGYQPQHF
>-|TRBJ1-2|-|TRBV4-3
TGCGCCAGCAGCCAAGATTTCAGGGGCCTTGGCTACACCTTC
CASSQDFRGLGYTF
>-|TRBJ2-3|TRBD2|TRBV7-3
TGTGCCACCTCTGAGGCGGGGGGGACAGATACGCAGTATTTT
CATSEAGGTDTQYF
>few|TRBJ2-7|-|TRBV6-6
TGTGCCAGCACCATCGGCACGGGGTGGAGCGACGAGCAGTACTTC
CASTIGTGWSDEQYF
>-|TRBJ1-3|TRBD1|TRBV25-1
TGTGCCAGCAGTGGCCGGGACAGGGTTATCCAGAACACCATATATTTT
CASSGRDRVIQNTIYF